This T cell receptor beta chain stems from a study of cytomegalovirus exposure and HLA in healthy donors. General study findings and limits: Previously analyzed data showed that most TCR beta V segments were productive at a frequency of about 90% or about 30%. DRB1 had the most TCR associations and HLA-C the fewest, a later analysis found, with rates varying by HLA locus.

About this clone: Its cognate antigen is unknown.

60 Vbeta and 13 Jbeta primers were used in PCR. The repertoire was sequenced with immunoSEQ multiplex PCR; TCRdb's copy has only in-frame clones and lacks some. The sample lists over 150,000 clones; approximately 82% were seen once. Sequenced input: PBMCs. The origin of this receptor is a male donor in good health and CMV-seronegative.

CDR3 protein: CASTRTSGFTDTQYF. CDR3 DNA: TGTGCCAGCACGAGGACTAGCGGATTCACAGATACGCAGTATTTT. The V gene is TRBV21-1, the J gene TRBJ2-3; the table calls TRBD2, which could not be checked here. TRBV21-1 is a known pseudogene. The CDR3 is 15 amino acids.